This T cell receptor (beta chain) was found in a study of control samples from healthy donors and cancer patients. Method: immunoSEQ multiplex PCR; TCRdb's copy keeps in-frame clones and lacks some. This sample has 20,000 to 25,000 clones; more than 80% occur once, and the top ten carry 35% to 45%. The CDR3 has 11 residues. Trimming removed 8 bases from V and 7 bases from J, with 9 bases in between. The germline CDR1 and CDR2 sequences are SGHVS and FNYEAQ. The chain uses TRBV7-6 and TRBJ2-1; D is unresolved. The sequence was obtained from a man between 60 and 75 years old with head and neck cancer. Sample: PBMCs. CDR3 in amino acids: CASRSGNEQFF. CDR3 DNA: TGTGCCAGCCGGAGTGGGAATGAGCAGTTCTTC.